This TCR beta chain was sequenced during a study of graft-versus-host responses after intestinal transplantation. Background on the study: Transplant recipients had multivisceral, liver-intestinal, or isolated intestinal grafts.

Concerning this clone itself: No antigen is known for it.

Trimming removed 1 base from V and 6 bases from J, with 18 bases in between. The CDR3 contains 17 residues. Germline-derived CDR1 and CDR2 are SGHVS and FNYEAQ. The repertoire was sequenced with immunoSEQ multiplex PCR; TCRdb's copy has only in-frame clones and lacks some. The sample includes some 45,000 clones, just under 95% of them seen just once. Study-wide findings and caveats: Elevated graft-versus-host to host-versus-graft clonal ratios in allografts were recorded for patients with graft-donor T cell macrochimerism. Among recipient marrow samples, GvH clones were found; some appeared first in ileum or blood.

Sequencing used PBMCs, obtained 330 to 350 days after intestinal transplant. The origin of this receptor is a human patient who received an intestinal transplant, so some T cells may come from the graft donor. The chain couples TRBV7-6 to TRBJ2-2, with D unclear. The CDR3 DNA sequence: TGTGCCAGCAGCTTAGTGGCGCAACTCTTGTCGGCCGGGGAGCTGTTTTTT. It is translated as CASSLVAQLLSAGELFF.